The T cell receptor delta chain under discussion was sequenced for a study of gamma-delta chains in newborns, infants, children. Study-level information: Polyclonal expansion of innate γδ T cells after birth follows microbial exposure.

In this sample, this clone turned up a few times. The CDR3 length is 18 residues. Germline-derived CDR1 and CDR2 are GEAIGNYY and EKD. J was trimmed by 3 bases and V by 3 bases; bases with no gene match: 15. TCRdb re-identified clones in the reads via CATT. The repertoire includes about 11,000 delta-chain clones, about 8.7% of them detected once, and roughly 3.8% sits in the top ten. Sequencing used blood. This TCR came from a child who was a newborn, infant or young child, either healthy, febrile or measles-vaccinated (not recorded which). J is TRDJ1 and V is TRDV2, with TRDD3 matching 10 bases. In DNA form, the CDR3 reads TGTGCCTGTGACTCAATACTGGGGGATCGAACCCTTCCCGATAAACTCATCTTT. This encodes CACDSILGDRTLPDKLIF.